The source of this TCR beta chain is a study of cytomegalovirus exposure and HLA in healthy donors. On the study more broadly: Genotyping showed 75% to 90% of roughly 390 donors falling in the Caucasian-associated ancestry cluster.

General observations from the study: Later analysis reportedly placed an Asian-associated ancestry cluster below the approximately 730-donor mean in N-insertions. What TCR beta sequences reportedly achieved was accurate prediction of HLA-A and HLA-B alleles in most subjects.

Remarks on this clone: The antigen is undetermined.

This CDR3 contains 13 residues. Between the trimmed V and J ends, which lost 6 bases and 4 bases, there was a span of 11 bases. Germline V gene data show CDR1 as MNHEY and CDR2 as SMNVEV (reference sequence). Amplification used 60 Vbeta primers and 13 Jbeta primers. Sequencing used immunoSEQ multiplex PCR; TCRdb keeps in-frame clones, though not all of them. Of 200,000 to 300,000 clones listed, about 83% were seen once; the top ten hold roughly 2%. This chain joins TRBV27 and TRBJ2-3; unclear D gene. This clonotype was sampled from a woman aged 40 to 55 in good health and CMV-seropositive. The sequencing input was PBMCs. The CDR3 is CASSRFGPDTQYF. CDR3 in DNA: TGTGCCAGCAGCCGATTCGGTCCAGATACGCAGTATTTT.